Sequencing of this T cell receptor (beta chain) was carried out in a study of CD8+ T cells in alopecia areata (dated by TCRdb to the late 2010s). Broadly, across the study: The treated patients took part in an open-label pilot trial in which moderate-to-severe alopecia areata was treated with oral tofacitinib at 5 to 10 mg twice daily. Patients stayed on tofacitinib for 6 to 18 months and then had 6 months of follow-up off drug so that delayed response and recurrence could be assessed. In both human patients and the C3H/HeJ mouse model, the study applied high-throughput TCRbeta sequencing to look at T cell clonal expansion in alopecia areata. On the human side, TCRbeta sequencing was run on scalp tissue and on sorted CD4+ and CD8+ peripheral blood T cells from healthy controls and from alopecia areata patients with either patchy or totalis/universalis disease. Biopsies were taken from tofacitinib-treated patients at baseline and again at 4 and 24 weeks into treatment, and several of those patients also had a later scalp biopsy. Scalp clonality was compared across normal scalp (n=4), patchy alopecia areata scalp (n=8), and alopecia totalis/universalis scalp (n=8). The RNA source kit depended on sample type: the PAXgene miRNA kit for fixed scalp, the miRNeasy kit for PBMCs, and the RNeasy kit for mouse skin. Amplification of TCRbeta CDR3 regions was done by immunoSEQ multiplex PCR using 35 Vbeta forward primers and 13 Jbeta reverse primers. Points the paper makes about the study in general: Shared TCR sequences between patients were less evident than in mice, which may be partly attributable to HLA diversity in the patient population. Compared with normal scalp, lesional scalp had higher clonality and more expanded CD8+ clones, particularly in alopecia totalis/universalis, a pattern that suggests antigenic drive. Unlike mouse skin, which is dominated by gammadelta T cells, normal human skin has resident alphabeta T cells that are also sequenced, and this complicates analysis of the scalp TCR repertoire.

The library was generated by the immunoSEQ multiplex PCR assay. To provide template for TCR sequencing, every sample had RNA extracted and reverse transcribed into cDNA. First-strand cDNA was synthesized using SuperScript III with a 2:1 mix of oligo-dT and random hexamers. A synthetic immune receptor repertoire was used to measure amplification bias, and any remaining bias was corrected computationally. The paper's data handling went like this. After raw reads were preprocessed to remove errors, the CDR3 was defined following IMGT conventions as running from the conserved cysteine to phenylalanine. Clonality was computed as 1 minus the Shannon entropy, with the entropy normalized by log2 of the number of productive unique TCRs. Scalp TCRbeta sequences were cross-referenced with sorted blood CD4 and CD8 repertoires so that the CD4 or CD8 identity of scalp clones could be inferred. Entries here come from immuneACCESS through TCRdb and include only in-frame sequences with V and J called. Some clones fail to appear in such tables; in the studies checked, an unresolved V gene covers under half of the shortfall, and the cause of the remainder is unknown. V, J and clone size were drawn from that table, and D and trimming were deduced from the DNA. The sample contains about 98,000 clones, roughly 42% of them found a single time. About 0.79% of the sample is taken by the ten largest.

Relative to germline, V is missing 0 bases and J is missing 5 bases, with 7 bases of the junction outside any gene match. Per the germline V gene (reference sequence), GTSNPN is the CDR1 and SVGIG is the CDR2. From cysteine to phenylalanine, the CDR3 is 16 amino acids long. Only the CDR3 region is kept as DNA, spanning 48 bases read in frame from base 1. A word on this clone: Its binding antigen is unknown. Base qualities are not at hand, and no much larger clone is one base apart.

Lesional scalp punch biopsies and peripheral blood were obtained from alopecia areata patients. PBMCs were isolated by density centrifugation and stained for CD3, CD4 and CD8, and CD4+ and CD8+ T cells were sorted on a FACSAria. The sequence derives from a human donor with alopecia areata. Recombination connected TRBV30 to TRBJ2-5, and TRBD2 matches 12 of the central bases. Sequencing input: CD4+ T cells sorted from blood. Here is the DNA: TGTGCCTGGAGTGTACCGACTAGCGGGGGAGGGGAGACCCAGTACTTC. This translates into CAWSVPTSGGGETQYF.